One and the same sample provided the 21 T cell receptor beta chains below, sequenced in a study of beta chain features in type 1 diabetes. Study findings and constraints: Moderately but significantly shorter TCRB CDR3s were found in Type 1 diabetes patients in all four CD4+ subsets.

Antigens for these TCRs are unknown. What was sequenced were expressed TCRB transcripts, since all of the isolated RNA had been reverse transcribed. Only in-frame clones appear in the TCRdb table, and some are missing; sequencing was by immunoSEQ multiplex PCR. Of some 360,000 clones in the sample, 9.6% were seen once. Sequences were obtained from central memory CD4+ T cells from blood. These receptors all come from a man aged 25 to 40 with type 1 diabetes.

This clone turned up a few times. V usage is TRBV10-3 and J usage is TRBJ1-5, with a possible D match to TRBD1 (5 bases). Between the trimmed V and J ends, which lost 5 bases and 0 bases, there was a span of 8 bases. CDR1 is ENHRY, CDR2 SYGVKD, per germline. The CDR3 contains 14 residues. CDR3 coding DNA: TGTGCCATCAGTATCGACAGTAGCAATCAGCCCCAGCATTTT. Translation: CAISIDSSNQPQHF.

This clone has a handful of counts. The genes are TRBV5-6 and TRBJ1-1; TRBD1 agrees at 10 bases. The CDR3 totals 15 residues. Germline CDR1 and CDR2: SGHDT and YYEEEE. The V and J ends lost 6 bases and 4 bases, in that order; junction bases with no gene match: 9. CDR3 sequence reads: CASTLDRGRGTEAFF. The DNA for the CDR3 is TGTGCCAGCACCCTCGACAGGGGGCGCGGCACTGAAGCTTTCTTT.

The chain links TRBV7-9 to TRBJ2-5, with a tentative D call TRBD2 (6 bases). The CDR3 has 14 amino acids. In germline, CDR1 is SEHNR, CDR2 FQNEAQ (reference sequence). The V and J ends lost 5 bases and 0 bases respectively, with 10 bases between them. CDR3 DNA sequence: TGTGCCAGCAGCCCAGGGACTCACCAAGAGACCCAGTACTTC. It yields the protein CASSPGTHQETQYF.

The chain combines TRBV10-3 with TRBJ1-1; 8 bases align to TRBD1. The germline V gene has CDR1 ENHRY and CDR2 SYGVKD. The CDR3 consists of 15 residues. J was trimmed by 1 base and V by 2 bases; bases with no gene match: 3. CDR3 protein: CAISEGQGRNTEAFF. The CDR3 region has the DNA TGTGCCATCAGTGAGGGACAGGGAAGGAACACTGAAGCTTTCTTT.

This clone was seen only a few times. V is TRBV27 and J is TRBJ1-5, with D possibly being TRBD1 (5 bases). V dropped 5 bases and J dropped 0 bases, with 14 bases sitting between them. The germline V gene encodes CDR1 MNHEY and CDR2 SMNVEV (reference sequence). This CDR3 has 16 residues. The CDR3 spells CASSPEVQGSNQPQHF. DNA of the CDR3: TGTGCCAGCAGTCCGGAGGTCCAGGGTAGCAATCAGCCCCAGCATTTT.

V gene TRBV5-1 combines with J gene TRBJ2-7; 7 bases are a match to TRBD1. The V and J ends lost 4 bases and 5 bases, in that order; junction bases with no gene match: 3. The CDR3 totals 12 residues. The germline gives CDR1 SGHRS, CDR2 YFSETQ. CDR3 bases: TGCGCCAGCAGCCTCGGACAGGACGAGCAGTACTTC. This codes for CASSLGQDEQYF.

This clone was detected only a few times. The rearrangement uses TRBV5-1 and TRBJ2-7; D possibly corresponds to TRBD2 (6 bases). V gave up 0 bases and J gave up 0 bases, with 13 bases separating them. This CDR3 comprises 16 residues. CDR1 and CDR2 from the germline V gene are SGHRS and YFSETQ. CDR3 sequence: CASSLATGGSSYEQYF. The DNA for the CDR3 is TGCGCCAGCAGCTTGGCGACCGGGGGAAGCTCCTACGAGCAGTACTTC.

The DNA for the CDR3 is TGTGCCAGCAGCTTGGGACTAGCGGGACGAGAGACCCAGTACTTC. It translates to CASSLGLAGRETQYF. This chain joins TRBV11-3 and TRBJ2-5, with TRBD2 identical over 13 bases. Trimming removed 3 bases from V and 4 bases from J; junction bases left unmatched: 2. CDR3 length equals 15 residues. CDR1 is SGHNT and CDR2 is YENEEA in the germline V gene.

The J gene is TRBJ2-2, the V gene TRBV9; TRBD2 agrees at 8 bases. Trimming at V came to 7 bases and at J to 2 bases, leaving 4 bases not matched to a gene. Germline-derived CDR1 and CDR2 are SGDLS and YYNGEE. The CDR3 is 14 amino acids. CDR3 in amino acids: CASAIAGNTGELFF. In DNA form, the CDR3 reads TGTGCCAGCGCGATAGCGGGAAACACCGGGGAGCTGTTTTTT.

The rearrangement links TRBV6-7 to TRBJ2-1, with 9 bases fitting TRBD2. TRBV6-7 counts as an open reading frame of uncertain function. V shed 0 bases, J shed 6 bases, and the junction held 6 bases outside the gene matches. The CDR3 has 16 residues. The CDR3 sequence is CASSYSLVAGANEQFF. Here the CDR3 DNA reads TGTGCCAGCAGTTACTCGTTGGTAGCGGGAGCCAATGAGCAGTTCTTC.

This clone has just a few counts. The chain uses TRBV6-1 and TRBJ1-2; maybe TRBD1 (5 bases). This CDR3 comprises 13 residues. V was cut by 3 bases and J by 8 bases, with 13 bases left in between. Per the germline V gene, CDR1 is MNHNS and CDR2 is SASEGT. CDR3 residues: CASSEFAGKGYTF. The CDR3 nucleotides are TGTGCCAGCAGTGAGTTCGCAGGGAAGGGCTACACCTTC.

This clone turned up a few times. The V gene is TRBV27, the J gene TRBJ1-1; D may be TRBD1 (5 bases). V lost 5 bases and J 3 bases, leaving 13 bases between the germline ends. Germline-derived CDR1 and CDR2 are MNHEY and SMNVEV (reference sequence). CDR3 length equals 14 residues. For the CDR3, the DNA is TGTGCCAGCAGTGAAGCGGGGACGGACACTGAAGCTTTCTTT. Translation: CASSEAGTDTEAFF.

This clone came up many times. The CDR3 coding sequence is TGTGCCAGCAGCTTAGAGGGTCCGAAACAGCCCCAGCATTTT. Its translation is CASSLEGPKQPQHF. The chain is built from TRBV7-9 and TRBJ1-5; D remains unclear. V lost 1 base and J lost 7, with 11 bases in between. This CDR3 region has 14 residues. CDR1 is SEHNR and CDR2 is FQNEAQ in the germline V gene (reference sequence).

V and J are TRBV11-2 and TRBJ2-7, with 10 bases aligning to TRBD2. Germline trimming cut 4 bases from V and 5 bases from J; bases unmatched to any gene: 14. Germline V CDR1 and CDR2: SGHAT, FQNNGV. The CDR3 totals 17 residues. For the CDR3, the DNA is TGTGCCAGCAGCTCCACCTCCCAACTAGCGGGGCCACACGAGCAGTACTTC. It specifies CASSSTSQLAGPHEQYF.

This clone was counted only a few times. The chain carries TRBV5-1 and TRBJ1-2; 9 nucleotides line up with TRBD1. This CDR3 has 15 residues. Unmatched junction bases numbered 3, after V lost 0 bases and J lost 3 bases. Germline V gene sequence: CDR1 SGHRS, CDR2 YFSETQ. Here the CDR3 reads CASSLVTGGDYGYTF. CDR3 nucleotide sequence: TGCGCCAGCAGCTTGGTAACAGGGGGCGACTATGGCTACACCTTC.

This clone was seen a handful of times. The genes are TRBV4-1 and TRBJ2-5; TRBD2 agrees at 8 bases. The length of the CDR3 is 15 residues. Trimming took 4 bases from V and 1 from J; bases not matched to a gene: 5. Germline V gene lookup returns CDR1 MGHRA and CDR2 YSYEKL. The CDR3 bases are TGCGCCAGCAGCCCACTAGCGGCGGGCCAAGAGACCCAGTACTTC. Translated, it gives CASSPLAAGQETQYF.

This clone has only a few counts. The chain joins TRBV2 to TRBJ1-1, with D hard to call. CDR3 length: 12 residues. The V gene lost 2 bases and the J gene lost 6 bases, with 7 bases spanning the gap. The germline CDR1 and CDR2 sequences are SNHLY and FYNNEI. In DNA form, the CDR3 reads TGTGCCAGCAGTGAACGGGGTCCTGAAGCTTTCTTT. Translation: CASSERGPEAFF.

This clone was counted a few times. As DNA, the CDR3 is TGCGCCAGCAGCAGGGACAGGGCGGACAATGAGCAGTTCTTC. Protein sequence: CASSRDRADNEQFF. The genes are TRBV5-1 and TRBJ2-1; TRBD1 matches 9 bases. CDR3 length equals 14 residues. V gave up 4 bases and J gave up 5 bases; unmatched junction bases: 4. CDR1 and CDR2 from the germline V gene are SGHRS and YFSETQ.

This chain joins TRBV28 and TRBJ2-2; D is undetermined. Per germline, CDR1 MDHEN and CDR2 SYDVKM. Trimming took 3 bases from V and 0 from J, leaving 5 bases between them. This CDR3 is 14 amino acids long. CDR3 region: CASSLDTNTGELFF. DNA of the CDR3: TGTGCCAGCAGTTTGGATACGAACACCGGGGAGCTGTTTTTT.

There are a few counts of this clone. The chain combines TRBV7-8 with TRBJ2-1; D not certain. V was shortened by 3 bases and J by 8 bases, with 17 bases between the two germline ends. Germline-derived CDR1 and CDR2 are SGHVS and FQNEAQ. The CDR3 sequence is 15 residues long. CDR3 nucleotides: TGTGCCAGCAGCTTCAGGAAGTCCGTCACAGATGAGCAGTTCTTC. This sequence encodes CASSFRKSVTDEQFF.

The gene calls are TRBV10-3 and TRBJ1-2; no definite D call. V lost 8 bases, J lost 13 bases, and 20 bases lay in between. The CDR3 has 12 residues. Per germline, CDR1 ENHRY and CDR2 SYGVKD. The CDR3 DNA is TGTGCCATCGAGGGTCCAGGAGAAGATCGCACCTTC. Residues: CAIEGPGEDRTF.